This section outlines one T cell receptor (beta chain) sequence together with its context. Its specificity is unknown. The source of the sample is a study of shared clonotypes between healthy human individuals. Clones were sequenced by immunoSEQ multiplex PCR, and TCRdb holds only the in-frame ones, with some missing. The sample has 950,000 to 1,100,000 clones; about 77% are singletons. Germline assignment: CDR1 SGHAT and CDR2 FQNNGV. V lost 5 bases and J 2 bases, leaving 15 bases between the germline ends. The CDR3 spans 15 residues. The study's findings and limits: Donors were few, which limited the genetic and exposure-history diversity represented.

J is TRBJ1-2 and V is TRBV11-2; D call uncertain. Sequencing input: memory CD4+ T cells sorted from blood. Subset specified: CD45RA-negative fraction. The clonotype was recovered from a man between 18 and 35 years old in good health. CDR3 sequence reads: CASSPFLAGNYGYTF. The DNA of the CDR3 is TGTGCCAGCAGCCCGTTTCTGGCAGGAAACTATGGCTACACCTTC.